This T cell receptor (beta chain) was observed in a study of T cell responses to AZD1222 COVID-19 vaccine. Trimming removed 4 bases at V and 3 bases at J, with 10 bases between. The CDR3 is made up of 14 amino acids. Germline V gene data show CDR1 as SGHRS and CDR2 as YFSETQ. Here immunoSEQ multiplex PCR was the method, and the copy in TCRdb shows in-frame clones only, minus some. The sample holds fewer than 120,000 clones; 81% are singletons and the top ten take around 4.6%. This receptor was taken from an adult in good health. The input for sequencing was peripheral blood, taken on day 0 of AZD1222 vaccination. The chain couples TRBV5-1 to TRBJ1-4; no firm D call. The CDR3 loop reads CASSVAHPNEKLFF. The CDR3 DNA reads as TGCGCCAGCAGCGTGGCGCACCCTAATGAAAAACTGTTTTTT.